This section outlines one T cell receptor beta chain sequence together with its context. The antigen is unknown. The CDR3 extends over 15 amino acids. Germline CDR1 and CDR2: LNHNV and YYDKDF (reference sequence). The V and J ends lost 2 bases and 8 bases respectively, with 13 bases between them. The sample comes from a study of CD8+CD57+ T cells in acquired aplastic anemia. At the level of the study: Sorted CD4+ plus CD8+ cells gave DNA averaging 3.2 ug.

General study results and limits: Comparison of patients with controls identified approximately 28 shared CD8+ CDR3 sequences. Patients were compared with controls for CD8+ Simpson's diversity, and no significant difference emerged.

Profiles of TCR beta VDJ and CDR3 were generated from a genomic DNA template. TCRdb reanalysed the reads using MiXCR and keeps one entry per CDR3 protein. The sample has under 200,000 distinct CDR3 sequences, 48% seen once; the top ten hold 8.5% to 10%. Patients who underwent sequencing had shown CD8+CD57+ cell expansion by flow cytometry. The cohort consisted entirely of patients having severe acquired aplastic anemia. The origin of this receptor is a human donor with aplastic anemia. Sequencing input: sorted CD4+, CD8+, or CD8+CD57+ T cells (not recorded which) from PBMCs. This sequence joins TRBV15 and TRBJ1-6; no firm D call. CDR3 sequence (DNA): TGTGCCACCAGCAGATATTGCCTTGCGGATTCACCCCTCCACTTT. Translated, it gives CATSRYCLADSPLHF.